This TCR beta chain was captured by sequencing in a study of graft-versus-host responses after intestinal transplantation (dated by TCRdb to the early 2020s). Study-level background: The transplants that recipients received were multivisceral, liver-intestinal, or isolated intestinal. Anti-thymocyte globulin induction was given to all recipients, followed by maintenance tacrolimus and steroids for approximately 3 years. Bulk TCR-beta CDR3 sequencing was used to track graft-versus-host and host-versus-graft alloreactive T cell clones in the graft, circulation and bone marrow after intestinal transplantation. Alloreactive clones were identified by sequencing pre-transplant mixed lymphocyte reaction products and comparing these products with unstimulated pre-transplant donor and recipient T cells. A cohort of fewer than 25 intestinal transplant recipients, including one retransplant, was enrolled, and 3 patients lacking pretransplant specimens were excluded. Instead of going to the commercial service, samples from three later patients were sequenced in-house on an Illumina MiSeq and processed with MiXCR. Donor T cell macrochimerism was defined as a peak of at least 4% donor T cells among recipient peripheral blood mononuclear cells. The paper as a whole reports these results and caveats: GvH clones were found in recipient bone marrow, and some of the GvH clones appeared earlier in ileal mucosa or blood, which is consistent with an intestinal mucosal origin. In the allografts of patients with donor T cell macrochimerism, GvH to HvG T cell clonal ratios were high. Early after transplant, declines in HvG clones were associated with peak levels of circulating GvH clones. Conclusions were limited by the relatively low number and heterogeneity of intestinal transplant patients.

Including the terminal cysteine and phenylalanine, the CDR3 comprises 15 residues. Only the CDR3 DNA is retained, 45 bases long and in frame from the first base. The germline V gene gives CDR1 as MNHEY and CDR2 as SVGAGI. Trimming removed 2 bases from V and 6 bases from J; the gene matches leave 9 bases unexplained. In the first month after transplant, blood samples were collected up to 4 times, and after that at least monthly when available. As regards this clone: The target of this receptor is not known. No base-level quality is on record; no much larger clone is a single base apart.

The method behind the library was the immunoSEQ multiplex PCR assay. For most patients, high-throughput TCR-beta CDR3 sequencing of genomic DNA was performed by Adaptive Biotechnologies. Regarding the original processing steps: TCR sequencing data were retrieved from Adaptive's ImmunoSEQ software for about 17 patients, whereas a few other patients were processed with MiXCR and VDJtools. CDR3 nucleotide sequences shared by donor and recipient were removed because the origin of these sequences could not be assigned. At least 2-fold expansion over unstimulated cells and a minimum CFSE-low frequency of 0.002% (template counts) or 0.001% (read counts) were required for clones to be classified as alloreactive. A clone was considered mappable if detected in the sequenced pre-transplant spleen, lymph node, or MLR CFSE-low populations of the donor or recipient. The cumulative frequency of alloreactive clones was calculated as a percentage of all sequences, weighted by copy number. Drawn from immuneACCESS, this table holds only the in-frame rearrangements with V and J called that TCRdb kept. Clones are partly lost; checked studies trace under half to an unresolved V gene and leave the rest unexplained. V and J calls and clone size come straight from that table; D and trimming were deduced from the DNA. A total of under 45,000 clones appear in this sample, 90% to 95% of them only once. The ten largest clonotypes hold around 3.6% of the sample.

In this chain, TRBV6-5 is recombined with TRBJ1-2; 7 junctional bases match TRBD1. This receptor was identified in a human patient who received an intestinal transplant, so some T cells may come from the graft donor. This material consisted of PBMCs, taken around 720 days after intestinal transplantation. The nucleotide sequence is TGTGCCAGCAGTTACCACAAGACAGGGACCCATGGCTACACCTTC. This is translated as CASSYHKTGTHGYTF.